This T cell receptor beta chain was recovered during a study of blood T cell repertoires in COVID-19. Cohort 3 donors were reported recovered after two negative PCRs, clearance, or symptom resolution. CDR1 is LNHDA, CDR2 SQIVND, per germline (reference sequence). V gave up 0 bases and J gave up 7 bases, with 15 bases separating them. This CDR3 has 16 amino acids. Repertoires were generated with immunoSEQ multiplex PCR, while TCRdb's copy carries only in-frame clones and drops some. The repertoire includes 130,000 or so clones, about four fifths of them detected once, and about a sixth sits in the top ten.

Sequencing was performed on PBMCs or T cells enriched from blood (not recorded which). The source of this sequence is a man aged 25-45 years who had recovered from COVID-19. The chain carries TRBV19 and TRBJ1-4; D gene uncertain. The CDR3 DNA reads TGTGCCAGTAGTATAGATCTAGAGGGTCGGGGTGAAAAACTGTTTTTT. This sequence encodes CASSIDLEGRGEKLFF.